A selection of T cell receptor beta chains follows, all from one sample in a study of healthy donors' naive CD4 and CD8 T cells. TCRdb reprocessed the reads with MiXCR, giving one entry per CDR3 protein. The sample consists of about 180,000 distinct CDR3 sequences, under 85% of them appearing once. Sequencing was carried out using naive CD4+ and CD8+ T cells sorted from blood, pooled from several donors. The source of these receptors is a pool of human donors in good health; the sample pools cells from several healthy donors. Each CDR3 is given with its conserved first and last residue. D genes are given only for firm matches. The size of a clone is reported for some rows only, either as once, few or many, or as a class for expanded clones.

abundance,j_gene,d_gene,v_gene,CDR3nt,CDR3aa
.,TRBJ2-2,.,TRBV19,TGTGCCAGTAGTATCTTAGGAGGGTTAGACACCGGGGAGCTGTTTTTT,CASSILGGLDTGELFF
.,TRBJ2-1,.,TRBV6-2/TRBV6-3,TGTGCCAGCAGTTACTATAACAATGAGCAGTTCTTC,CASSYYNNEQFF
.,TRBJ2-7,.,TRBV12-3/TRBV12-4,TGTGCCAGCAGTTTTAGCGTCGGCAGGCTCCCGACCGAGGCCGAGCAGTACTTC,CASSFSVGRLPTEAEQYF
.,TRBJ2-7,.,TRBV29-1,TGCAGCGTTGCCACCGACGGGACAAATCCCGAGCAGTACTTC,CSVATDGTNPEQYF
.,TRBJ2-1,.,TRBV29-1,TGCAGCGCATTATCGGATGAGCAGTTCTTC,CSALSDEQFF
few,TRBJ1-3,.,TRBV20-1,TGCAGTGCTCCGGACTCGAGCTCTGGAAACACCATATATTTT,CSAPDSSSGNTIYF
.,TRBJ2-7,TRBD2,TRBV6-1,TGTGCCAGCAGTGAAGAAACTAGCGGATTCTCCTACGAGCAGTACTTC,CASSEETSGFSYEQYF
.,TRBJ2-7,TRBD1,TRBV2,TGTGCCAGCAGTGCGGTGGGACAGGGAAAAAGCGAGCAGTACTTC,CASSAVGQGKSEQYF
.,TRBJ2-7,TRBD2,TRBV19,TGTGCCAGTAGTATTGGTTTCCGGACAGGGGGACTAGCGGGGAAATACGAGCAGTACTTC,CASSIGFRTGGLAGKYEQYF
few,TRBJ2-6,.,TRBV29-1,TGTGCGACTGGGGCCAACGTCCTGACTTTC,CATGANVLTF
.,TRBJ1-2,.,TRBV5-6,TGTGCCAGCAGCTTGGAGAGAGGGCCCGGGGTCGAGGGCTACACCTTC,CASSLERGPGVEGYTF
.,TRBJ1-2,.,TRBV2,TGTGCCAGCAGTTCCCAGGGTCACTATGGCTACACCTTC,CASSSQGHYGYTF
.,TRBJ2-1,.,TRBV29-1,TGCAGCGTTGACGGGACAGATCAGGGGAGGGTCTACAATGAGCAGTTCTTC,CSVDGTDQGRVYNEQFF
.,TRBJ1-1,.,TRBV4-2,TGTGCCAGCAGCCAAGACAGGGGAAGGAACACTGAAGCTTTCTTT,CASSQDRGRNTEAFF
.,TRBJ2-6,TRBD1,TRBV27,TGTGCCAGCAGTTCCCGGACAGGGGGCATAACTGGGGCCAACGTCCTGACTTTC,CASSSRTGGITGANVLTF
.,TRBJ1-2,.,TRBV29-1,TGCAGCGTTGATGGCGGGGATGGGCATGGCTACACCTTC,CSVDGGDGHGYTF
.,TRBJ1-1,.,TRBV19,TGTGCCAGTAGTATCACAGGGATCCCTGAAGCTTTCTTT,CASSITGIPEAFF
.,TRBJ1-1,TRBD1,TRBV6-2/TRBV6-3,TGTGCCAGCAGCGACAGGGAGGGTCGGGAAGCTTTCTTT,CASSDREGREAFF
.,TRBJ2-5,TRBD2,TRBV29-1,TGCAGCGTTGGGGGCGGGAGGACGGAGACCCAGTACTTC,CSVGGGRTETQYF
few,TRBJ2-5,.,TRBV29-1,TGCAGCGTTGAAACAGGGGAGGGCGAGACCCAGTACTTC,CSVETGEGETQYF
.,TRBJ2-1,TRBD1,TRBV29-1,TGCAGCGTTGACCCCGGGGACAGGGCATTTTACAATGAGCAGTTCTTC,CSVDPGDRAFYNEQFF
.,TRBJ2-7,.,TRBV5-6,TGTGCCAGCAGCTTGGGTGGACAGACCTACGAGCAGTACTTC,CASSLGGQTYEQYF
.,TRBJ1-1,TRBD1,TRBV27,TGTGCCAGCAGTTTATCCACAGGGGAGTACACTGAAGCTTTCTTT,CASSLSTGEYTEAFF
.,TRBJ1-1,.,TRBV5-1,TGTGCCAGCAGCTTGTACACGGACACTGAAGCTTTCTTT,CASSLYTDTEAFF
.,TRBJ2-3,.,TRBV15,TGTGCCACCAGCAGAGATACGGGGCTTGACAGAGATACGCAGTATTTT,CATSRDTGLDRDTQYF
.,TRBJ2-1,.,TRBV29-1,TGCAGCGTTGAGCACGTATACAATGAGCAGTTCTTC,CSVEHVYNEQFF
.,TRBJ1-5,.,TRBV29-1,TGCAGCGTCGGTGACCCAAATCAGCCCCAGCATTTT,CSVGDPNQPQHF
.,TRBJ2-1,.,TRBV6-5,TGTGCCAGCAGGATCAGAAATTTTGACAATGAGCAGTTCTTC,CASRIRNFDNEQFF
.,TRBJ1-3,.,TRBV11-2,TGTGCCAGCAGGGGCCGGGGCTCTGGAAACACCATATATTTT,CASRGRGSGNTIYF
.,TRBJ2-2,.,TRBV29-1,TGCAGCGTGACCCCTCCGAACACCGGGGAGCTGTTTTTT,CSVTPPNTGELFF
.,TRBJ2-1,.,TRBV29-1,TGCAGCTTCGGCAGGGCTGAGCAGTTCTTC,CSFGRAEQFF
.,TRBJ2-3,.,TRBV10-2,TGCGCCAGCAGTGATAGGCTAGCCGACACAGATACGCAGTATTTT,CASSDRLADTDTQYF
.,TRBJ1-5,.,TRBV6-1,TGTGCCAGCAGTGAGGGAAGAGATCAGCCCCAGCATTTT,CASSEGRDQPQHF
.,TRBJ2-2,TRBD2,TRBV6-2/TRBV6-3,TGTGCCAGCAGTTACTCTGGCGGGAGTTTGGCCGGGGAGCTGTTTTTT,CASSYSGGSLAGELFF
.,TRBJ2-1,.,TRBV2,TGTGCCAGCAGTCCCCGGCGGAACTACAATGAGCAGTTCTTC,CASSPRRNYNEQFF
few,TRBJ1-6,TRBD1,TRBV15,TGTGCCACCACCAGGGACAGGACTTCACCCCTCCACTTT,CATTRDRTSPLHF
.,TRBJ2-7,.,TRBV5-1,TGCGCCAGCAGCCCTCTTAGCGGAGAAGACGTAGAGCAGTACTTC,CASSPLSGEDVEQYF
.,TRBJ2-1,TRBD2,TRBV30,TGTGCCTGGAGGAGGCCGGGACTAGCGGGGAACTACAATGAGCAGTTCTTC,CAWRRPGLAGNYNEQFF
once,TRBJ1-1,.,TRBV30,TGTGCCCACCGTACGTACCCTGAAGCTTTCTTT,CAHRTYPEAFF
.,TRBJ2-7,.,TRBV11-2,TGTGCCAGCAGTGTAGGATGGGGTGAGACCTACGAGCAGTACTTC,CASSVGWGETYEQYF
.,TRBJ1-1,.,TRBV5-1,TGCGCCAGCAGCACGGAAGGCACTGAAGCTTTCTTT,CASSTEGTEAFF
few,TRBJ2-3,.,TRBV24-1,TGTGCCACCAGTCGGAGCACAGATACGCAGTATTTT,CATSRSTDTQYF